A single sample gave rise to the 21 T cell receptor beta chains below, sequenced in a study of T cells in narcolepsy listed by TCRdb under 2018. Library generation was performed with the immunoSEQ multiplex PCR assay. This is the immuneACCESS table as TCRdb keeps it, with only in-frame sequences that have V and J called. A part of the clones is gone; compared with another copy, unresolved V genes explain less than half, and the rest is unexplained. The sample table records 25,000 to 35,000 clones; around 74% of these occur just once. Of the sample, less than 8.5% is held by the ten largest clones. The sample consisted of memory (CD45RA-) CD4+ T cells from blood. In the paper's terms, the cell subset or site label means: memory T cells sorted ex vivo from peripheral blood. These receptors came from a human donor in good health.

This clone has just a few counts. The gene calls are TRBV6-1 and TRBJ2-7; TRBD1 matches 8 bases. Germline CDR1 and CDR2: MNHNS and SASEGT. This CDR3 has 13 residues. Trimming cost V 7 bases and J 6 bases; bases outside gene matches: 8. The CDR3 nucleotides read TGTGCCAGCAAACCAGGGCAGGGGGCCGAGCAGTACTTC. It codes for CASKPGQGAEQYF.

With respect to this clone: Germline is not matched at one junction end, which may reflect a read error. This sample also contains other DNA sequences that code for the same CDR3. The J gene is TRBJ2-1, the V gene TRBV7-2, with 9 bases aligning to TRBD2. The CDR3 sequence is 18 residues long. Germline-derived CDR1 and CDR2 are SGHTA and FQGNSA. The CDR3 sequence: CASTVRAGGHQSYNEQFF. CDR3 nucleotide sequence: TGCGCCAGCACCGTCCGGGCGGGGGGGCACCAGTCCTACAATGAGCAGTTCTTC.

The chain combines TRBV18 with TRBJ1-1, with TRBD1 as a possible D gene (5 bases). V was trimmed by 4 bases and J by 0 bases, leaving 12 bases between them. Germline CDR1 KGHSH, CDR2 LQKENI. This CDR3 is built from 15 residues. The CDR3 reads CASSQRTSMNTEAFF. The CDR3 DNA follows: TGTGCCAGCTCACAGAGGACAAGCATGAACACTGAAGCTTTCTTT.

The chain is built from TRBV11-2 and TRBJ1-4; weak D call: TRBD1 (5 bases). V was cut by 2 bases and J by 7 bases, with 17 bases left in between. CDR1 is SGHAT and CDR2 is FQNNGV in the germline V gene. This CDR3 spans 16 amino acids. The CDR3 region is CASSLSRRQGFEKLFF. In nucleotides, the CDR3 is TGTGCCAGCAGCTTATCTCGTCGGCAGGGTTTTGAAAAACTGTTTTTT.

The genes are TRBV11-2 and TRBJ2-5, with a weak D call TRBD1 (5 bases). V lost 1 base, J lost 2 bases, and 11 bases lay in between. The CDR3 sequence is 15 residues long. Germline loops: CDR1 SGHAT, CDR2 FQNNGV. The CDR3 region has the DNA TGTGCCAGCAGCTTAGGACAGAGGTTTCAAGAGACCCAGTACTTC. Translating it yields CASSLGQRFQETQYF.

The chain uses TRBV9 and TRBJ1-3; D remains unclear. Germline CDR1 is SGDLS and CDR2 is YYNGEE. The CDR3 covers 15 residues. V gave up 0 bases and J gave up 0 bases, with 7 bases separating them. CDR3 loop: CASSVGISSGNTIYF. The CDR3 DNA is TGTGCCAGCAGCGTAGGGATAAGCTCTGGAAACACCATATATTTT.

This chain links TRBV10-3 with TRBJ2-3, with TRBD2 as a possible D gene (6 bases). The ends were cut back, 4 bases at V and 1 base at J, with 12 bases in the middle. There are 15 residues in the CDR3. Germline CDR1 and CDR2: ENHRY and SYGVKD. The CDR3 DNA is TGTGCCATCAGTGCATCGGGACTCCGCACAGATACGCAGTATTTT. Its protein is CAISASGLRTDTQYF.

CDR3 sequence (DNA): TGTGCCAGCAGCTTGAGGACGACAACCGGGGAGCTGTTTTTT. Translating gives CASSLRTTTGELFF. The V and J genes are TRBV5-4 and TRBJ2-2; D is undetermined. The V end was cut by 1 base, the J end by 5 bases, with 9 bases between. Germline V gene lookup returns CDR1 SGHNT and CDR2 YYREEE (reference sequence). The length of the CDR3 is 14 residues.

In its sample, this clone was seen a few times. DNA for the CDR3: TGTGCCAGCAGCACTCGCCGGGGACTGAGCTATGGCTACACCTTC. Residues: CASSTRRGLSYGYTF. The rearrangement joins TRBV28 to TRBJ1-2, with D tentatively TRBD1 (5 bases). V was clipped by 6 bases and J by 4 bases, with 18 bases between them. The germline gives CDR1 MDHEN, CDR2 SYDVKM. CDR3 length: 15 amino acids.

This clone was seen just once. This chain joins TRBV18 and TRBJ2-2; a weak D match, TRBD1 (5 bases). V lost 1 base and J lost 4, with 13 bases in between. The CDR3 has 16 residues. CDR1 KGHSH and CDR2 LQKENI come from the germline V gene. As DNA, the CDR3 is TGTGCCAGCTCACCACGGGGCAGGGCGTCCACCGGGGAGCTGTTTTTT. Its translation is CASSPRGRASTGELFF.

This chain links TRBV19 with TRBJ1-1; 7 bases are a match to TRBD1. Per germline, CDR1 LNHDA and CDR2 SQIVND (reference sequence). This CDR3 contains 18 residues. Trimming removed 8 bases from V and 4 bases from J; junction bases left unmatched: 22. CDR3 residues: CASSLTRTGSSFGTEAFF. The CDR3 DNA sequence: TGTGCCAGTTCGCTGACCCGGACAGGAAGTAGTTTTGGCACTGAAGCTTTCTTT. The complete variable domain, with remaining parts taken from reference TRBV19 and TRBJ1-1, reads DGGITQSPKYLFRKEGQNVTLSCEQNLNHDAMYWYRQDPGQGLRLIYYSQIVNDFQKGDIAEGYSVSREKKESFPLTVTSAQKNPTAFYLCASSLTRTGSSFGTEAFFGQGTRLTVV.

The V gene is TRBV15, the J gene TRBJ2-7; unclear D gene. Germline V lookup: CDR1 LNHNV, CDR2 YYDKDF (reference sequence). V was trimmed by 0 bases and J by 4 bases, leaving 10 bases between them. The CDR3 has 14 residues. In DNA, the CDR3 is TGTGCCACCAGCAGAGATCTCTCCCAGTACGAGCAGTACTTC. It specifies CATSRDLSQYEQYF.

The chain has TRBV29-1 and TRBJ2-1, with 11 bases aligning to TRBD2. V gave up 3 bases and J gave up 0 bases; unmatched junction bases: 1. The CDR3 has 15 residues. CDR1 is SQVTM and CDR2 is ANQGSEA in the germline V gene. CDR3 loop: CSVDSGRASYNEQFF. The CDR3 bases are TGCAGCGTTGATAGCGGGAGGGCCTCCTACAATGAGCAGTTCTTC.

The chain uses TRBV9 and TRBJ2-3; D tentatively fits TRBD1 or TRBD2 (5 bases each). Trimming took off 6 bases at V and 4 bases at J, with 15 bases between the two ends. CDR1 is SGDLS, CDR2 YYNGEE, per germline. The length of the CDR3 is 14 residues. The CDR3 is CASNSEGPADTQYF. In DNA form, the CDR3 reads TGTGCCAGCAACTCCGAGGGGCCAGCAGATACGCAGTATTTT.

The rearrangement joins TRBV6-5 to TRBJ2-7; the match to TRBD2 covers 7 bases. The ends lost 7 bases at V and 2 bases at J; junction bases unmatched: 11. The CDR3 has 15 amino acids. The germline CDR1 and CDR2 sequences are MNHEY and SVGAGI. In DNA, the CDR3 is TGTGCCAGCACTATCAGCGGGGCCAGGCCCTACGAGCAGTACTTC. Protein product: CASTISGARPYEQYF.

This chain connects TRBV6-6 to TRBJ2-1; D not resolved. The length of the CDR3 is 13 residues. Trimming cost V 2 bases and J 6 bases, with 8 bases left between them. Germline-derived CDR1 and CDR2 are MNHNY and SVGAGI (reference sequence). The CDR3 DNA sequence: TGTGCCAGCAGTTACAGCACTTTCAATGAGCAGTTCTTC. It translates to CASSYSTFNEQFF.

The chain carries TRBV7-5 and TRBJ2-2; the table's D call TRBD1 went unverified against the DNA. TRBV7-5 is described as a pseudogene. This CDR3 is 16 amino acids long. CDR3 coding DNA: TGTGCCAGAAGGCCCTCCTACACAGGGGCCACCGGGGAGCTGTTTTTT. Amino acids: CARRPSYTGATGELFF.

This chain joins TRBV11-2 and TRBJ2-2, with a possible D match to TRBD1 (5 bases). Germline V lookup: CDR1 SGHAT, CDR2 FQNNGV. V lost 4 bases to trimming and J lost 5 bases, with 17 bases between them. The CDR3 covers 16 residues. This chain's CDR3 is CASSSLPGAFTGELFF. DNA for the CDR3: TGTGCCAGCAGCTCCCTCCCTGGGGCCTTTACCGGGGAGCTGTTTTTT.

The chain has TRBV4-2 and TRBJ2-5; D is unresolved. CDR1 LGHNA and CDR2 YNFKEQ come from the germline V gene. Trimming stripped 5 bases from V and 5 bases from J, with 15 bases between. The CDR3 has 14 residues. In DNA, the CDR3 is TGTGCCAGCAGCTCCTCCGGCAGACCCGAGACCCAGTACTTC. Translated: CASSSSGRPETQYF.

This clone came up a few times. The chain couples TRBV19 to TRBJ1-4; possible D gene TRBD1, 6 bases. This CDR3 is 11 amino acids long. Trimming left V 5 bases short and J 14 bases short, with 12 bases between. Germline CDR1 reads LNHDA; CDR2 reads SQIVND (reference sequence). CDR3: CASSSRTVLFF. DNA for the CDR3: TGTGCCAGTAGTTCCAGGACAGTCCTGTTTTTT.

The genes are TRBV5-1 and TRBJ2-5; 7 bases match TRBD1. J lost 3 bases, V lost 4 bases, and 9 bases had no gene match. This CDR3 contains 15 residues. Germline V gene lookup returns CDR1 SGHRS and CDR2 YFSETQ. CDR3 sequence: CASSPGAGGKETQYF. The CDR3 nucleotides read TGCGCCAGCAGCCCCGGGGCAGGGGGTAAAGAGACCCAGTACTTC.